Below, one T cell receptor (beta chain) is given with its context. Its antigen remains unknown. The data derive from a study of blood T cells in healthy people across ages. With a J-beta primer mix and a sample-barcoded 5' primer, a second PCR ran about 7 to 11 cycles. TCRdb recomputed calls from the 5' RACE reads with MiXCR, one row per CDR3 protein. The sample lists 700,000 to 900,000 distinct CDR3 sequences; approximately 53% were seen once. Study conclusions and caveats: The study could not conclusively compare naive and antigen-experienced cells, given its unsorted PBMCs. When set beside aged donors, long-lived donors presented more naive CD4+ cells and higher diversity.

Germline loops: CDR1 MNHEY, CDR2 SMNVEV (reference sequence). V was clipped by 5 bases and J by 2 bases, with 20 bases between them. The CDR3 contains 17 residues. The sequence was collected from a man of 80 years or more in good health. Sequenced sample: blood. The chain recombines TRBV27 with TRBJ2-3; TRBD1 might be the D (6 bases). The CDR3 spells CASSNPAQDRFTDTQYF. The CDR3 nucleotides are TGTGCCAGCAGTAACCCCGCCCAAGACAGGTTCACAGATACGCAGTATTTT.